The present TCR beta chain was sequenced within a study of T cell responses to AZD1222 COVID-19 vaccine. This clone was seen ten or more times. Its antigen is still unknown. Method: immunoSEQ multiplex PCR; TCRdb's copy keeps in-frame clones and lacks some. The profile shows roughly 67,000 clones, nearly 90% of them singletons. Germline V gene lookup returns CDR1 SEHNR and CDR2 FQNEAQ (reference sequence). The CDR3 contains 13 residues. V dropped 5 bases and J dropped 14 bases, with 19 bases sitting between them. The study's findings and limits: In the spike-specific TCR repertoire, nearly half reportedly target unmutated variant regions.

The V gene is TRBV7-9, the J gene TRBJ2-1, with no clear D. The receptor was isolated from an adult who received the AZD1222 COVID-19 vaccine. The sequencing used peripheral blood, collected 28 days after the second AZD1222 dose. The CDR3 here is CASSTGPVVGKFF. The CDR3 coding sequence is TGTGCCAGCAGCACGGGCCCAGTGGTGGGGAAGTTCTTC.